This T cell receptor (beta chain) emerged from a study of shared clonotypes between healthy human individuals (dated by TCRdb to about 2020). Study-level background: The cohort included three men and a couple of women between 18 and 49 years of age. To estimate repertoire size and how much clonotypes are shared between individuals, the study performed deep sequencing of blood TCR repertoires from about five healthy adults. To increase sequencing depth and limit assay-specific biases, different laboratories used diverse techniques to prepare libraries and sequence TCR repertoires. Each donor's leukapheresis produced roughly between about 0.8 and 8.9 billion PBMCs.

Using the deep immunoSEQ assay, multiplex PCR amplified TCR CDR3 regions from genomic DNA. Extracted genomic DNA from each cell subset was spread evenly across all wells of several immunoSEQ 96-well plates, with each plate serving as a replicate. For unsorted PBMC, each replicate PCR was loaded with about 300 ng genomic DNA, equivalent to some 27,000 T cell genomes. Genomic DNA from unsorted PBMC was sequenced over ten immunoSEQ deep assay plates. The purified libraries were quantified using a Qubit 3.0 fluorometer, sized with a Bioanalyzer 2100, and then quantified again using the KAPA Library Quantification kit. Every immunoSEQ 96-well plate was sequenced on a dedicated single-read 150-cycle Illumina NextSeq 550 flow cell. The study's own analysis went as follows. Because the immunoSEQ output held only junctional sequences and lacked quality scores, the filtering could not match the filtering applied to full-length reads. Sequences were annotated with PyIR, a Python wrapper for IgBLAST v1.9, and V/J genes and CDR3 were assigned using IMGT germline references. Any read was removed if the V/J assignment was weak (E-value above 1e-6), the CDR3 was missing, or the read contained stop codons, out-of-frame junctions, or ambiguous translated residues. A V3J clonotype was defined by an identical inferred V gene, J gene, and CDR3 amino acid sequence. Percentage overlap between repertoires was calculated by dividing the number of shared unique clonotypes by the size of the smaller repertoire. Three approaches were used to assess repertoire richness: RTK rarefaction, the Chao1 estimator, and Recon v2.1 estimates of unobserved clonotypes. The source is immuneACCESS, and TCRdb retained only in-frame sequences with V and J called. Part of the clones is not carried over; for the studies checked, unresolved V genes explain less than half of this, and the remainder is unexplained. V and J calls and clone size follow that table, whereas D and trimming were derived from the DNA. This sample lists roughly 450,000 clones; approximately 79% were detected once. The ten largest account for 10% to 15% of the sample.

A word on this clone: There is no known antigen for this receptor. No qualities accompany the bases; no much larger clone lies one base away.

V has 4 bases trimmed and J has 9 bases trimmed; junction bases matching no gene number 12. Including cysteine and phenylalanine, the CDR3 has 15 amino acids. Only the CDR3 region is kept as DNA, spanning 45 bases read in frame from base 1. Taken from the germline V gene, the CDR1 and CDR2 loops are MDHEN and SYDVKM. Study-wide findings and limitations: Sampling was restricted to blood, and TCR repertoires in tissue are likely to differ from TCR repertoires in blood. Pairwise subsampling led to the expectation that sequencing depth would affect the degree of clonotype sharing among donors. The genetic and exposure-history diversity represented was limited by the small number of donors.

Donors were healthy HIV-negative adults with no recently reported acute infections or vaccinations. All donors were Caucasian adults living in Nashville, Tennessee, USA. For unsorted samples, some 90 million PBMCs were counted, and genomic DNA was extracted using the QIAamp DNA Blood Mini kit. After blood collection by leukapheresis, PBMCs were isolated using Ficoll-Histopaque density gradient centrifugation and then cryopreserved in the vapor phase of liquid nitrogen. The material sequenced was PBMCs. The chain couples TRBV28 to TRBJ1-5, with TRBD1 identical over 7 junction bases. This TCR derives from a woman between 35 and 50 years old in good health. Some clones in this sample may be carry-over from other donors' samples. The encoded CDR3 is CASSSGAGGIRPQHF. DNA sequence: TGTGCCAGCAGTTCCGGGGCAGGGGGGATTCGGCCCCAGCATTTT.